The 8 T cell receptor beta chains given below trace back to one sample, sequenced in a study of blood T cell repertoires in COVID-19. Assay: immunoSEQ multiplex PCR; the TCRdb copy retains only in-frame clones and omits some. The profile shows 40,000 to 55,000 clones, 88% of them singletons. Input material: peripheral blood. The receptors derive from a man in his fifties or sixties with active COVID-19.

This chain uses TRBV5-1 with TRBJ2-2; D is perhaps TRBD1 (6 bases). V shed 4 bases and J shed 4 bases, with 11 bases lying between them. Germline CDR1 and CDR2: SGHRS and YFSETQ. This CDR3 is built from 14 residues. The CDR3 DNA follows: TGCGCCAGCAGCGGTAGGGGGTCCACCGGGGAGCTGTTTTTT. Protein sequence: CASSGRGSTGELFF.

In DNA form, the CDR3 reads TGTGCCAGCAGTGAAGGGCCTGGGGGGACAGGGCTTTCACCCCTCCACTTT. Protein sequence: CASSEGPGGTGLSPLHF. The chain employs TRBV2 and TRBJ1-6; 9 bases fit TRBD1. This CDR3 comprises 17 residues. CDR1 is SNHLY, CDR2 FYNNEI, per germline. V lost 1 base and J lost 9; bases outside the gene matches: 10. Full variable domain (outside the CDR3, taken from reference TRBV2 and TRBJ1-6): EPEVTQTPSHQVTQMGQEVILRCVPISNHLYFYWYRQILGQKVEFLVSFYNNEISEKSEIFDDQFSVERPDGSNFTLKIRSTKLEDSAMYFCASSEGPGGTGLSPLHFGNGTRLTVT.

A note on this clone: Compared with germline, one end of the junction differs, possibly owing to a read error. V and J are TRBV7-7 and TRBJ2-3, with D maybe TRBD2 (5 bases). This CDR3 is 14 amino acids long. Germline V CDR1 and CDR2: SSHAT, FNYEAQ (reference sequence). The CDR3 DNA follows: TGTGCTAGCAGCCTAACCGGGGGCACAGATACGCAGTATTTT. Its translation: CASSLTGGTDTQYF.

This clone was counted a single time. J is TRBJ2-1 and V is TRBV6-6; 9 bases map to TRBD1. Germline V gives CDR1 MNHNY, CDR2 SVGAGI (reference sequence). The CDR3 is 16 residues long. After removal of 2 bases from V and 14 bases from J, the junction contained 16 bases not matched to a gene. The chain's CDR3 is CASSYPPGQGLSFKFF. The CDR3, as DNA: TGTGCCAGCAGTTACCCACCGGGACAGGGTCTTTCTTTTAAGTTCTTC.

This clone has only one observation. CDR3 sequence: CASSLAGLAGGYTDTQYF. CDR3 nucleotides: TGCGCCAGCAGCTTGGCTGGACTAGCGGGAGGGTACACAGATACGCAGTATTTT. The chain couples TRBV5-1 to TRBJ2-3; 15 positions match TRBD2. The junction had 4 bases not matched to a gene; V was cut back by 0 bases and J by 2 bases. This CDR3 spans 18 amino acids. From germline, CDR1 is SGHRS and CDR2 YFSETQ.

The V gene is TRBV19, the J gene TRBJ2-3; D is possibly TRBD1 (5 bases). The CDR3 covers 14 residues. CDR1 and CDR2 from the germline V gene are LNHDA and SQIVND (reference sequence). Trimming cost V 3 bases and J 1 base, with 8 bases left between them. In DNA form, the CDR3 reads TGTGCCAGTAGTATCTGGGGCCGCACAGATACGCAGTATTTT. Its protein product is CASSIWGRTDTQYF.

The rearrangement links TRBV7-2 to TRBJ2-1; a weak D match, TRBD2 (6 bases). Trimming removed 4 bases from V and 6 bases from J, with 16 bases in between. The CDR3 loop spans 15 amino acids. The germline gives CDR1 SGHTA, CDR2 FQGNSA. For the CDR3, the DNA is TGTGCCAGCAGCTCCACCGGGACTGGGTCCAATGAGCAGTTCTTC. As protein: CASSSTGTGSNEQFF.

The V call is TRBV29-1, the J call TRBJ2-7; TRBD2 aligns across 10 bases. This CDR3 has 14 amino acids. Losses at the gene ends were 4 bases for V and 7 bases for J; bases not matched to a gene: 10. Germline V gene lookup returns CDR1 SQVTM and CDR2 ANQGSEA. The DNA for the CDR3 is TGCAGCGTTGTAACACCTAGCGGGGGAAGAGAGCAGTACTTC. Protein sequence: CSVVTPSGGREQYF.